The sequence of this T cell receptor beta chain was determined in a study of blood T cell repertoires in COVID-19. This CDR3 is built from 14 residues. Germline lookup yields CDR1 MNHEY and CDR2 SVGAGI. V was shortened by 6 bases and J by 4 bases, with 15 bases between the two germline ends. Patients of the Seattle cohort, enrolled during active infection, were followed longitudinally. TCRdb's table, derived via immunoSEQ multiplex PCR, lists solely in-frame clones and lacks some. The sample holds roughly 150,000 clones; approximately 93% are singletons and the top ten take less than 2%. The material sequenced was peripheral blood. This clonotype originated in a woman aged 55-69 years with COVID-19, enrolled during active disease. The chain recombines TRBV6-5 with TRBJ1-2; perhaps TRBD1 as D (6 bases). CDR3 residues: CASRNRAPGYGYTF. The CDR3, as DNA: TGTGCCAGCAGAAACAGGGCGCCGGGCTATGGCTACACCTTC.